This TCR beta chain was sequenced for a study of blood T cell repertoires in COVID-19. Study background: The origin of the acute and convalescent COVID-19 samples was the United States, Italy and Spain. T cells, B-cell-depleted T cells, or PBMCs provided the cDNA or gDNA that served as material.

Methods used by the authors: Cell counts per sample came from amplifying reference gene primers. Sequencing was performed with immunoSEQ multiplex PCR; in TCRdb, only in-frame clones are kept and a portion is missing. The V and J calls and clone size come from that table; D and trimming were worked out from the DNA. The sample includes more than 95,000 clones, 85% to 90% of them seen just once. The CDR3 sequence is 12 residues long. Germline V gives CDR1 SGHTS, CDR2 YDEGEE. Deletions cut 0 bases from V and 8 bases from J, with 6 bases between. The sequencing input was peripheral blood. The sequence derives from an elderly man with active or convalescent COVID-19. This rearrangement joins TRBV5-8 to TRBJ2-1, with D uncertain. The CDR3 spells CASSLVGDEQFF. The CDR3, as DNA: TGTGCCAGCAGCTTGGTGGGCGATGAGCAGTTCTTC.